The sequence of this TCR beta chain was determined in a study of blood T cell repertoires in COVID-19. Study information: Spain, Italy and the United States supplied samples that represented acute and convalescent COVID-19. The analysed material was cDNA or gDNA that came from T cells, B-cell-depleted T cells, or PBMCs.

From germline, CDR1 is MDHEN and CDR2 SYDVKM. The CDR3 has 15 amino acids. Trimming at V came to 3 bases and at J to 2 bases, leaving 1 base not matched to a gene. Participants were placed into cohorts based on the clinical history they reported. Each recovered donor of Cohort 3 presented with two negative PCRs, clearance, or symptom resolution. The data were produced by immunoSEQ multiplex PCR, yet TCRdb's version contains in-frame clones alone and is incomplete. The table has over 150,000 clones, 88% seen once; the top ten hold approximately 9%. This receptor was taken from a woman in her late teens or twenties who had recovered from COVID-19. Sequencing was performed on PBMCs or T cells enriched from blood (not recorded which). This chain joins TRBV28 and TRBJ2-1; TRBD2 agrees at 10 bases. The DNA of the CDR3 is TGTGCCAGCAGTTTCACTAGCGGGGCCTACAATGAGCAGTTCTTC. Its protein product is CASSFTSGAYNEQFF.